The 31 T cell receptor beta chains presented below share a single source sample, sequenced in a study of blood T cell repertoires in COVID-19. Profiled with immunoSEQ multiplex PCR; TCRdb holds only in-frame clones, not every one. The sample has some 250,000 clones, approximately 80% seen once. The material sequenced was peripheral blood. The receptors derive from a man aged 35-49 years with acute or convalescent COVID-19.

The J gene is TRBJ2-7, the V gene TRBV5-1; possibly TRBD1 for D (6 bases). The CDR3 length is 18 residues. The V gene's germline CDR1 is SGHRS and CDR2 YFSETQ. Deletions cut 0 bases from V and 3 bases from J, with 22 bases between. The CDR3, as DNA: TGCGCCAGCAGCTTGGTCCCGCAAACCGCCGGGACACTCTACGAGCAGTACTTC. This codes for CASSLVPQTAGTLYEQYF.

This clone was recorded once. The CDR3 reads CASSLGVSPRGYGYTF. The CDR3 bases are TGTGCCAGCAGCTTGGGGGTTTCGCCTCGGGGTTATGGCTACACCTTC. The rearrangement uses TRBV5-6 and TRBJ1-2, with D uncertain. This CDR3 is built from 16 residues. Germline-derived CDR1 and CDR2 are SGHDT and YYEEEE. V lost 0 bases and J lost 5, with 17 bases in between.

This chain uses TRBV3-1 (or the pseudogene TRBV3-2) with TRBJ2-1; 7 bases fit TRBD2. Losses at the gene ends were 1 base for V and 1 base for J; bases not matched to a gene: 7. The CDR3 contains 17 residues. Germline V CDR1 and CDR2: LGHDT, YNNKEL (reference sequence). The CDR3 here is CASSQVVGGGSYNEQFF. The CDR3 bases are TGTGCCAGCAGCCAAGTGGTTGGGGGGGGTTCCTACAATGAGCAGTTCTTC.

The chain carries TRBV7-2 and TRBJ2-7, with TRBD1 matching 7 bases. The CDR3 is made up of 17 amino acids. CDR1 SGHTA and CDR2 FQGNSA come from the germline V gene. V shed 2 bases and J 5 bases; nucleotides not matched to a gene: 15. The DNA for the CDR3 is TGTGCCAGCAGCTTAACGATATTAGGGGGACAGCGCGACGAGCAGTACTTC. Its translation: CASSLTILGGQRDEQYF.

Note on this clone: Other DNA sequences in this specimen translate into the identical CDR3. CDR3 amino acids: CASSPPGLAGDTQYF. The CDR3 DNA sequence: TGTGCCAGCAGCCCGCCGGGACTAGCGGGAGATACGCAGTATTTT. The rearrangement joins TRBV7-9 to TRBJ2-3; 12 bases agree with TRBD2. The V and J ends lost 5 bases and 5 bases, in that order; junction bases with no gene match: 5. Germline CDR1 is SEHNR and CDR2 is FQNEAQ (reference sequence). This CDR3 comprises 15 residues.

This rearrangement joins TRBV9 to TRBJ1-6, with a tentative D call TRBD1 (5 bases). The V gene's germline CDR1 is SGDLS and CDR2 YYNGEE. CDR3 length: 16 residues. The ends were cut back, 3 bases at V and 6 bases at J, with 16 bases in the middle. Here the CDR3 reads CASSEGSEGVNSPLHF. CDR3 in DNA: TGTGCCAGCAGCGAAGGGTCGGAAGGGGTTAATTCACCCCTCCACTTT.

The chain carries TRBV9 and TRBJ2-3, with TRBD2 identical over 10 bases. The V gene's germline CDR1 is SGDLS and CDR2 YYNGEE. The junction had 4 bases not matched to a gene; V was cut back by 5 bases and J by 4 bases. The CDR3 length is 14 residues. The chain's CDR3 is CASSPSGSPDTQYF. CDR3 DNA sequence: TGTGCCAGCAGTCCTAGCGGGAGCCCAGATACGCAGTATTTT.

The rearrangement links TRBV19 to TRBJ2-2; 12 nucleotides line up with TRBD2. Germline CDR1 and CDR2: LNHDA and SQIVND (reference sequence). V was pared by 11 bases and J by 4 bases, with 14 bases of the junction left unmatched. The CDR3 spans 17 residues. CDR3 residues: CAGGYGLAGGATGELFF. CDR3 sequence (DNA): TGTGCCGGAGGGTACGGTCTAGCGGGAGGGGCCACCGGGGAGCTGTTTTTT. The full variable domain, with the rest looked up from reference TRBV19 and TRBJ2-2, is DGGITQSPKYLFRKEGQNVTLSCEQNLNHDAMYWYRQDPGQGLRLIYYSQIVNDFQKGDIAEGYSVSREKKESFPLTVTSAQKNPTAFYLCAGGYGLAGGATGELFFGEGSRLTVL.

The gene calls are TRBV24-1 and TRBJ2-1, with D uncertain. This CDR3 has 12 amino acids. The V gene lost 4 bases and the J gene lost 7 bases, with 7 bases spanning the gap. Per the germline V gene, CDR1 is KGHDR and CDR2 is SFDVKD. The CDR3 nucleotides read TGTGCCACCAGTGAAGGAGCGAATGAGCAGTTCTTC. Translation gives CATSEGANEQFF.

The chain recombines TRBV10-2 with TRBJ2-5; 9 bases agree with TRBD2. V was pared by 0 bases and J by 5 bases, with 4 bases of the junction left unmatched. Looked up from germline, CDR1 is WSHSY and CDR2 is SAAADI. The length of the CDR3 is 15 residues. The CDR3 DNA sequence: TGCGCCAGCAGTGAGTCGGCGGGAGGGAGTGAGACCCAGTACTTC. It encodes CASSESAGGSETQYF.

The V gene is TRBV12-5, the J gene TRBJ1-2, with TRBD1 identical over 8 bases. J gave up 7 bases and V 4 bases, and 11 bases lay outside the gene matches. Germline V gene sequence: CDR1 LGHNT, CDR2 FRNRAP. This CDR3 contains 15 residues. The CDR3 loop reads CASGSPRTGRGGYTF. DNA of the CDR3: TGTGCTAGTGGTTCCCCTCGGACAGGGAGAGGTGGCTACACCTTC.

The chain is built from TRBV29-1 and TRBJ2-5; TRBD2 matches 12 bases. The germline gives CDR1 SQVTM, CDR2 ANQGSEA. The length of the CDR3 is 13 residues. J lost 5 bases, V lost 3 bases, and 1 base had no gene match. CDR3 coding DNA: TGCAGCGTTGATACTAGCGGGGGGGAGACCCAGTACTTC. Its protein is CSVDTSGGETQYF.

CDR3 nucleotides: TGCGCCAGCAGCTTGGTACAGGAACCCAGACAAGCTTTCTTT. Translating it yields CASSLVQEPRQAFF. J is TRBJ1-1 and V is TRBV5-1; possible D gene TRBD1, 5 bases. Looked up from germline, CDR1 is SGHRS and CDR2 is YFSETQ. V was pared by 0 bases and J by 9 bases, with 15 bases between. The CDR3 has 14 residues.

In this sample, this clone turned up a few times. The chain is built from TRBV7-9 and TRBJ1-2; 9 nucleotides align to TRBD1. Looked up from germline, CDR1 is SEHNR and CDR2 is FQNEAQ (reference sequence). V dropped 8 bases and J dropped 8; count of bases not matched to a gene: 15. The CDR3 extends over 15 amino acids. The CDR3: CASSPLPGQGYGYTF. In nucleotides, the CDR3 is TGTGCCAGCTCCCCCCTGCCGGGACAGGGCTACGGCTACACCTTC.

This clone was seen a handful of times. The V gene is TRBV5-4, the J gene TRBJ2-3, with TRBD1 matching over 8 bases. Per the germline V gene, CDR1 is SGHNT and CDR2 is YYREEE (reference sequence). J gave up 4 bases and V 4 bases, and 5 bases lay outside the gene matches. There are 14 residues in the CDR3. CDR3 protein: CASSPDRGSDTQYF. In DNA, the CDR3 is TGTGCCAGCAGCCCCGACAGGGGTTCAGATACGCAGTATTTT.

Note on this clone: One end of the junction is discordant with germline, which a read error may explain. The chain employs TRBV18 and TRBJ2-5; D ambiguous. CDR1 and CDR2 from the germline V gene are KGHSH and LQKENI. The CDR3 consists of 11 residues. The CDR3 sequence is CASSPEEAQYF. DNA of the CDR3: TGTGCCAGCTCACCAGAAGAGGCCCAGTACTTC.

In regard to this clone: Mismatch with germline at one junction end may stem from a read error. The genes are TRBV6-2 or TRBV6-3 and TRBJ1-3; 12 bases map to TRBD1. This CDR3 has 20 amino acids. Per the germline V gene, CDR1 is MNHEY and CDR2 is SVGEGT. CDR3 loop: CGSSYRDRGLRLTSGNTIYF. Written as DNA, the CDR3 is TGTGGCAGCAGTTACCGGGACAGGGGGCTTCGGTTGACCTCTGGAAACACCATATATTTT.

The chain is built from TRBV18 and TRBJ2-7; the match to TRBD1 covers 7 bases. Germline-derived CDR1 and CDR2 are KGHSH and LQKENI. The CDR3 has 14 residues. Unmatched junction bases numbered 9, after V lost 3 bases and J lost 7 bases. The CDR3 DNA is TGTGCCAGCTCACCCGACAGGGTCCGTCGGGAGCAGTACTTC. It codes for CASSPDRVRREQYF.

J is TRBJ2-1 and V is TRBV5-6, with D tentatively TRBD1 (6 bases). V lost 2 bases and J lost 1, with 10 bases in between. The CDR3 totals 15 residues. Germline V gene data show CDR1 as SGHDT and CDR2 as YYEEEE. The CDR3 region is CASSLRGRSYNEQFF. As DNA, the CDR3 is TGTGCCAGCAGCTTAAGGGGGAGATCCTACAATGAGCAGTTCTTC.

The sample holds a few counts of this clone. The chain employs TRBV7-8 and TRBJ1-1, with D unclear. Germline V lookup: CDR1 SGHVS, CDR2 FQNEAQ. The length of the CDR3 is 17 residues. With 0 bases removed from V and 0 bases from J, the gap between germline ends came to 14 bases. Here the CDR3 DNA reads TGTGCCAGCAGCTTAGCGCGGGATGTTATTGTGAACACTGAAGCTTTCTTT. Translation gives CASSLARDVIVNTEAFF.

The CDR3 DNA sequence: TGTGCCTCCGGTCAGGCGGGAGCGTACTACAATGAGCAGTTCTTC. This encodes CASGQAGAYYNEQFF. The rearrangement uses TRBV7-2 and TRBJ2-1; 7 nucleotides agree with TRBD2. This CDR3 has 15 residues. CDR1 and CDR2 from the germline V gene are SGHTA and FQGNSA. The V segment lost 11 bases and the J segment 3 bases; nucleotides outside the gene matches: 13.

This clone was seen just once. The chain joins TRBV12-2 to TRBJ1-5; TRBD1 was called by the table and not checked on the DNA. TRBV12-2 is a pseudogene locus. The CDR3 extends over 16 amino acids. DNA of the CDR3: TGTGCAAGTCGCCATCCATTGGACAGGAGTTATCAGCCCCAGCATTTT. Encoded protein: CASRHPLDRSYQPQHF.

The rearrangement uses TRBV5-6 and TRBJ1-1; D unresolved. The CDR3 covers 13 residues. Germline CDR1 is SGHDT and CDR2 is YYEEEE. V was cut by 4 bases and J by 4 bases, with 11 bases left in between. The CDR3: CASSPGGGTEAFF. The CDR3 DNA follows: TGTGCCAGCAGCCCGGGAGGAGGCACTGAAGCTTTCTTT.

The CDR3 DNA follows: TGTGCCAGTAGTGGCCAGGGATGGGAAAAACTGTTTTTT. Encoded protein: CASSGQGWEKLFF. This sequence joins TRBV19 and TRBJ1-4; tentative D call: TRBD1 (5 bases). This CDR3 comprises 13 residues. The germline V and J ends were trimmed by 5 bases and 8 bases, with 12 bases remaining between them. The V gene's germline CDR1 is LNHDA and CDR2 SQIVND (reference sequence). Combining the CDR3 with reference TRBV19 and TRBJ1-4 gives the whole variable domain DGGITQSPKYLFRKEGQNVTLSCEQNLNHDAMYWYRQDPGQGLRLIYYSQIVNDFQKGDIAEGYSVSREKKESFPLTVTSAQKNPTAFYLCASSGQGWEKLFFGSGTQLSVL.

This chain uses TRBV30 with TRBJ1-2; D ambiguous. Germline assignment: CDR1 GTSNPN and CDR2 SVGIG (reference sequence). The CDR3 length is 13 residues. Trimming pared 2 bases from V and 2 bases from J, leaving 9 bases between. The CDR3 nucleotides are TGTGCCTGGAGTCCGACTCTGAACTATGGCTACACCTTC. This gives the protein CAWSPTLNYGYTF.

V is TRBV6-5 and J is TRBJ2-1; the D is unclear. Trimming stripped 6 bases from V and 8 bases from J, with 20 bases between. The CDR3 is 15 amino acids. CDR1 is MNHEY, CDR2 SVGAGI, per germline. CDR3 region: CASRLAILGWDEQFF. The CDR3, as DNA: TGTGCCAGCAGACTTGCGATCCTAGGATGGGATGAGCAGTTCTTC.

V usage is TRBV5-4 and J usage is TRBJ2-5; perhaps TRBD2 as D (5 bases). Per germline, CDR1 SGHNT and CDR2 YYREEE (reference sequence). CDR3 size: 14 residues. V was pared by 2 bases and J by 5 bases, with 13 bases between. The CDR3 is CASSFERVEETQYF. In DNA, the CDR3 is TGTGCCAGCAGCTTTGAGAGGGTGGAGGAGACCCAGTACTTC.

The genes are TRBV27 and TRBJ1-2, with 10 bases that match TRBD1. The V gene end was trimmed by 6 bases and the J gene end by 7 bases; junction bases not matched to a gene: 8. Per germline, CDR1 MNHEY and CDR2 SMNVEV (reference sequence). This CDR3 has 14 residues. The CDR3 DNA follows: TGTGCCAGCAGCTCCCCGGGACAGGGGCTTGGCTACACCTTC. It translates to CASSSPGQGLGYTF.

The chain couples TRBV6-5 to TRBJ2-1; D is uncertain. The CDR3 has 12 residues. Trimming took off 10 bases at V and 2 bases at J, with 9 bases between the two ends. The V gene's germline CDR1 is MNHEY and CDR2 SVGAGI. For the CDR3, the DNA is TGTGCCACCCTAGAACCCTACAATGAGCAGTTCTTC. It codes for CATLEPYNEQFF.

The chain is built from TRBV9 and TRBJ2-2, with 9 bases matching TRBD2. Looked up from germline, CDR1 is SGDLS and CDR2 is YYNGEE. V gave up 5 bases and J gave up 0 bases; unmatched junction bases: 5. The CDR3 consists of 16 residues. CDR3 residues: CASRATSGPNTGELFF. In DNA, the CDR3 is TGTGCCAGCAGAGCCACTAGCGGGCCGAACACCGGGGAGCTGTTTTTT.

This rearrangement joins TRBV11-2 to TRBJ2-7, with a tentative D call TRBD2 (6 bases). CDR1 and CDR2 from the germline V gene are SGHAT and FQNNGV. Between the trimmed V and J ends, which lost 4 bases and 2 bases, there was a span of 18 bases. This CDR3 region has 16 residues. CDR3 sequence reads: CASSSLGGRTAYEQYF. Written as DNA, the CDR3 is TGTGCCAGCAGCTCCCTTGGAGGGCGGACGGCCTACGAGCAGTACTTC.